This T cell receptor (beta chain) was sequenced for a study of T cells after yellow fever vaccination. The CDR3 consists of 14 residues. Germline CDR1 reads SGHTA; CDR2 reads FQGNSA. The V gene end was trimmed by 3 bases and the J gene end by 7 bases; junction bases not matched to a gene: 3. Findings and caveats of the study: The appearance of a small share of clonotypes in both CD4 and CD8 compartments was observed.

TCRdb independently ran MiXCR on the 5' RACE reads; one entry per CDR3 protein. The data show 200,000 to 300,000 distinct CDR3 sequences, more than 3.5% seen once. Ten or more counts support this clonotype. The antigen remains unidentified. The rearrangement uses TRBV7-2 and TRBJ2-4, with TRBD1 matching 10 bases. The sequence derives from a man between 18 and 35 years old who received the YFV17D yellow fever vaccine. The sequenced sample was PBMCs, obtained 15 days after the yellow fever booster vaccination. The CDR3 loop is CASSFRTGGNIQYF. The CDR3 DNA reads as TGTGCCAGCAGCTTCCGGACAGGGGGGAACATTCAGTACTTC. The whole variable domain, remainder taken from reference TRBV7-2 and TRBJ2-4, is GAGVSQSPSNKVTEKGKDVELRCDPISGHTALYWYRQSLGQGLEFLIYFQGNSAPDKSGLPSDRFSAERTGGSVSTLTIQRTQQEDSAVYLCASSFRTGGNIQYFGAGTRLSVL.